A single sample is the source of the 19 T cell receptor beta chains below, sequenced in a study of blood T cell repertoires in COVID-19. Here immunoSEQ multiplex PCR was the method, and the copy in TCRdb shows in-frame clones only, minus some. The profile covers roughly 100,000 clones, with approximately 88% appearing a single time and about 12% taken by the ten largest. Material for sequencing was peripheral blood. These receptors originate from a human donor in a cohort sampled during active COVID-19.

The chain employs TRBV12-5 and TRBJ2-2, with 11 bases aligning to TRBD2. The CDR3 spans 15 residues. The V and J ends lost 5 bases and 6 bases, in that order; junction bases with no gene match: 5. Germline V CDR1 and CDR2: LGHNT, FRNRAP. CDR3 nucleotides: TGTGCTAGTGGTGCCCTTAGCGGGGGGGCCGGGGAGCTGTTTTTT. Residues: CASGALSGGAGELFF.

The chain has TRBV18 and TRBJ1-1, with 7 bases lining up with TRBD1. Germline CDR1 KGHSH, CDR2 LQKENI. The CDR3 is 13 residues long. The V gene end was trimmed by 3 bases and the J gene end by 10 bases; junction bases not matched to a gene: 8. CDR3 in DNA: TGTGCCAGCTCACCCCGGGACAGTGAGGGAGCTTTCTTT. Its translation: CASSPRDSEGAFF.

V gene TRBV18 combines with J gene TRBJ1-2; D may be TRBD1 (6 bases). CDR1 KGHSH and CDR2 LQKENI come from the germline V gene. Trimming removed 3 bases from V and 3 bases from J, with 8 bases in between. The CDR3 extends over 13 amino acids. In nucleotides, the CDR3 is TGTGCCAGCTCACCCGGGACATACTATGGCTACACCTTC. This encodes CASSPGTYYGYTF.

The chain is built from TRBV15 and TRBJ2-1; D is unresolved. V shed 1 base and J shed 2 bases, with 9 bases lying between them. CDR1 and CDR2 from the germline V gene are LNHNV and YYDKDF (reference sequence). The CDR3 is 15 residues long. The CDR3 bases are TGTGCCACCAGCAGAGGTCCAGCGACCTACAATGAGCAGTTCTTC. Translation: CATSRGPATYNEQFF.

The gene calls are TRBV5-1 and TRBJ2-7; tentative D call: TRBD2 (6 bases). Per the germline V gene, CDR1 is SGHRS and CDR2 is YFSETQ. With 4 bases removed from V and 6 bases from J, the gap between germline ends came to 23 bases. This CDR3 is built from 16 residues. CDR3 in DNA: TGCGCCAGCAGCCGCGGGGAAAGTATAGGGGTGGGCGAGCAGTACTTC. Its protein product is CASSRGESIGVGEQYF.

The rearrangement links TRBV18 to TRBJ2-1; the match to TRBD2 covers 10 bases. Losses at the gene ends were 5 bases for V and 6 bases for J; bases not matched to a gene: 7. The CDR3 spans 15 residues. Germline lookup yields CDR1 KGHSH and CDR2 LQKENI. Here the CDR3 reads CASSGSSGGGNEQFF. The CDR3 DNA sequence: TGTGCCAGCTCAGGCTCTAGCGGGGGAGGCAATGAGCAGTTCTTC.

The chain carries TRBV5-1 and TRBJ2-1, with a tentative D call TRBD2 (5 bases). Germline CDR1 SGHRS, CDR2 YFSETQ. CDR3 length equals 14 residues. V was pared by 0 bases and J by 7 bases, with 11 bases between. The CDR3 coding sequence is TGCGCCAGCAGCTTGGAGGGCCCGGGGAATGAGCAGTTCTTC. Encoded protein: CASSLEGPGNEQFF.

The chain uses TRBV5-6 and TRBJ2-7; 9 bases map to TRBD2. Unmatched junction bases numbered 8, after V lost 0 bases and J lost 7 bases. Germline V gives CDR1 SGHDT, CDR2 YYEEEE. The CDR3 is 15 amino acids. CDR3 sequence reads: CASSLGQRGVEEQYF. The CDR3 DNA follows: TGTGCCAGCAGCTTGGGGCAGCGGGGGGTTGAGGAGCAGTACTTC.

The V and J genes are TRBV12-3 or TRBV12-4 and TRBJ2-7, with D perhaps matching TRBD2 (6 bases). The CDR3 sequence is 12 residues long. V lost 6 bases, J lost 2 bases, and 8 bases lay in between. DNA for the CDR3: TGTGCCAGCAGGGCGGGGACCTACGAGCAGTACTTC. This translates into CASRAGTYEQYF.

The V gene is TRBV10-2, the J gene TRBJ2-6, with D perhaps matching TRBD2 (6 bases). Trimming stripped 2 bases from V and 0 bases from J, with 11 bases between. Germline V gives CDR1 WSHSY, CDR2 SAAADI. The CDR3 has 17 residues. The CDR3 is CASSETTGDSGANVLTF. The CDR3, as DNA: TGCGCCAGCAGTGAGACTACGGGAGACTCTGGGGCCAACGTCCTGACTTTC.

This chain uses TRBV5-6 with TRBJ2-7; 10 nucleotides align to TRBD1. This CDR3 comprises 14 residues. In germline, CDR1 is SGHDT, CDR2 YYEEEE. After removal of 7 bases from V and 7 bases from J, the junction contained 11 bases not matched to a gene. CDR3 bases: TGTGCCAGCGGTTCGACAGGGGGCACGGGTGAGCAGTACTTC. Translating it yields CASGSTGGTGEQYF.

CDR3 nucleotides: TGTGCCAGCAGCTTGATTACTAGCTCCTACGAGCAGTACTTC. It codes for CASSLITSSYEQYF. The chain uses TRBV5-4 and TRBJ2-7; TRBD2 might be the D (5 bases). Per germline, CDR1 SGHNT and CDR2 YYREEE (reference sequence). Trimming cost V 1 base and J 0 bases, with 8 bases left between them. The CDR3 runs 14 residues.

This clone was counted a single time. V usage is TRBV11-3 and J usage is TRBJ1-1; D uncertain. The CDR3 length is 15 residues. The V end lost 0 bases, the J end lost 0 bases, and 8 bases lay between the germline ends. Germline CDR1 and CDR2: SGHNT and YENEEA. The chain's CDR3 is CASSLELALNTEAFF. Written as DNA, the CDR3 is TGTGCCAGCAGCTTAGAGCTGGCTCTGAACACTGAAGCTTTCTTT.

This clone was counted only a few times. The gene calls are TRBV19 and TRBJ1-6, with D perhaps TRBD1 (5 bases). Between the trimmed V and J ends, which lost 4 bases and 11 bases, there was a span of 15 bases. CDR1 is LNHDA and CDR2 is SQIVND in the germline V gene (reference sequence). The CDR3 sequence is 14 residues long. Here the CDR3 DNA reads TGTGCCAGTAGTAGCCAGGGCGGTGGTCCACCCCTCCACTTT. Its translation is CASSSQGGGPPLHF.

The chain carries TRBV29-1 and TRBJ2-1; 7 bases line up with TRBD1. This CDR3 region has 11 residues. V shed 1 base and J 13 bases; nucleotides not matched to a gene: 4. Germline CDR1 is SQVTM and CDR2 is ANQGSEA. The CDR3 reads CSVEAGQPQFF. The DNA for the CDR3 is TGCAGCGTTGAAGCGGGACAGCCTCAGTTCTTC.

This CDR3 reads CASSGSESSYNEQFF. The CDR3, as DNA: TGTGCCAGCAGCGGAAGCGAAAGCTCCTACAATGAGCAGTTCTTC. The chain recombines TRBV6-5 with TRBJ2-1; D is unresolved. Trimming took 6 bases from V and 0 from J, leaving 12 bases between them. The V gene's germline CDR1 is MNHEY and CDR2 SVGAGI. CDR3 length: 15 amino acids.

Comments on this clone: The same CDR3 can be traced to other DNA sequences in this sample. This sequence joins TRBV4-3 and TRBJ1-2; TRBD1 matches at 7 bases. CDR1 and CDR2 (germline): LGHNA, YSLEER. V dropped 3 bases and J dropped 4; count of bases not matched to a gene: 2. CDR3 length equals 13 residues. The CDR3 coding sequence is TGCGCCAGCAGCCAGCAGGGGGGCTATGGCTACACCTTC. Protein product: CASSQQGGYGYTF.

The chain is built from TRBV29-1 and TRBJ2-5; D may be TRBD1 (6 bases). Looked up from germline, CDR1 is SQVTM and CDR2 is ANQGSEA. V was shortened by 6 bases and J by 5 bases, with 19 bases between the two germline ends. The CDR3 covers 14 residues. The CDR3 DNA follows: TGCAGCGTCGGAAAACAGGGATTCAAGGAGACCCAGTACTTC. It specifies CSVGKQGFKETQYF.

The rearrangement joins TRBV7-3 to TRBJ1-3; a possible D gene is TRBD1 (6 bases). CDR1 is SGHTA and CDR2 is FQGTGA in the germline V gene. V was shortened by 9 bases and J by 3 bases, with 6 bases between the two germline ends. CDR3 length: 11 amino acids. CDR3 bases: TGTGCCAGGACAGGTGGAAACACCATATATTTT. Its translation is CARTGGNTIYF.